This TCR beta chain came from a study of cytomegalovirus exposure and HLA in healthy donors. Notes on the study in general: The study found most TCR sequences rare, yet found some public TCRs in many donors. V- and J-gene trimming of TCR beta was linked (in a later analysis) to a missense DCLRE1C variant.

Donors sampled were nominally healthy, though unrecorded immune exposures were likely. PCR employed 60 Vbeta and 13 Jbeta primers. Sequencing was performed with immunoSEQ multiplex PCR; in TCRdb, only in-frame clones are kept and a portion is missing. The sample gives about 170,000 clones, around 78% of which show up once; under 2.5% is in the top ten. The CDR3 runs 16 residues. The V gene's germline CDR1 is SEHNR and CDR2 FQNEAQ (reference sequence). V dropped 4 bases and J dropped 3; count of bases not matched to a gene: 3. Details on this clone: Its specificity is not known.

This TCR came from a woman aged 25 to 39 in good health and CMV-seropositive. The chain is built from TRBV7-9 and TRBJ2-2; TRBD2 matches at 12 bases. The sample consisted of PBMCs. CDR3 in amino acids: CASSSPSGGDTGELFF. The DNA of the CDR3 is TGTGCCAGCAGCTCCCCTAGCGGGGGGGACACCGGGGAGCTGTTTTTT.